This T cell receptor beta chain was found in a study of blood T cell repertoires in COVID-19. The overall study: Italy, Spain and the United States were the sources of the convalescent and acute COVID-19 samples. T cells, B-cell-depleted T cells, or PBMCs supplied cDNA or gDNA.

CDR3 length: 15 amino acids. Germline V lookup: CDR1 MNHEY, CDR2 SVGAGI. V gave up 6 bases and J gave up 3 bases; unmatched junction bases: 11. Profiled with immunoSEQ multiplex PCR; TCRdb holds only in-frame clones, not every one. The data hold roughly 190,000 clones, with around 83% observed a single time. The TCR originated in a woman aged 40 to 50 with acute or convalescent COVID-19. Material: peripheral blood. The chain employs TRBV6-5 and TRBJ2-7, with TRBD1 matching 7 bases. The CDR3: CASRPGTAPLYEQYF. In DNA form, the CDR3 reads TGTGCCAGCAGACCCGGGACAGCTCCCCTCTACGAGCAGTACTTC.